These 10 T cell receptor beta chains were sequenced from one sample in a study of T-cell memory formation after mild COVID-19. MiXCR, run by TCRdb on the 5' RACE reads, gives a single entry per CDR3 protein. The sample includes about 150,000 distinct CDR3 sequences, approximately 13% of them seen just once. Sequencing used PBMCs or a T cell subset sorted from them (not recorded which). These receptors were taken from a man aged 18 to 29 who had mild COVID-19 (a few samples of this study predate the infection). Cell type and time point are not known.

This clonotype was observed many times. CDR3 protein: CASSSQMDTQYF. The CDR3, as DNA: TGTGCCAGCAGCTCCCAGATGGATACGCAGTATTTT. J is TRBJ2-3 and V is TRBV7-9; D gene ambiguous. CDR1 SEHNR and CDR2 FQNEAQ come from the germline V gene (reference sequence). The CDR3 extends over 12 amino acids. V lost 4 bases, J lost 6 bases, and 8 bases lay in between.

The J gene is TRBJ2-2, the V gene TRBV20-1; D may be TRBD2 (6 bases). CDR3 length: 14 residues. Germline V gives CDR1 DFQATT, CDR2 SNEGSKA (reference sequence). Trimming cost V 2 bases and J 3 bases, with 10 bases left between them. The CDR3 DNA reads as TGCAGTGCTAGAAGGGACTTTGACACCGGGGAGCTGTTTTTT. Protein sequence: CSARRDFDTGELFF.

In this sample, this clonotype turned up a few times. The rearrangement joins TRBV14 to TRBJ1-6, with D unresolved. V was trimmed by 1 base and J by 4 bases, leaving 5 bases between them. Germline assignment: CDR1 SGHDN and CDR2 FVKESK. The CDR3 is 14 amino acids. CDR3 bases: TGTGCCAGCAGCCAAGTTCAATATAATTCACCCCTCCACTTT. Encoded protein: CASSQVQYNSPLHF.

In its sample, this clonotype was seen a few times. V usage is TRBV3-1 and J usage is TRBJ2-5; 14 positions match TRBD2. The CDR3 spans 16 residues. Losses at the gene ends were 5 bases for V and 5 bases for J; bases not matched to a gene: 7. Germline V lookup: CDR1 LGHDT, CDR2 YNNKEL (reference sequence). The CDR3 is CASSETSGGAWETQYF. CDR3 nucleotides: TGTGCCAGCAGCGAGACTAGCGGGGGGGCCTGGGAGACCCAGTACTTC.

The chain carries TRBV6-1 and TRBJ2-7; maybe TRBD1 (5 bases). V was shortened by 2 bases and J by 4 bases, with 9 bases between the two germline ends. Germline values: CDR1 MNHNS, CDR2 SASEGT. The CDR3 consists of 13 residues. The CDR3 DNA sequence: TGTGCCAGCAGTGAAAGGGCAGGGTACGAGCAGTACTTC. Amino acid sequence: CASSERAGYEQYF.

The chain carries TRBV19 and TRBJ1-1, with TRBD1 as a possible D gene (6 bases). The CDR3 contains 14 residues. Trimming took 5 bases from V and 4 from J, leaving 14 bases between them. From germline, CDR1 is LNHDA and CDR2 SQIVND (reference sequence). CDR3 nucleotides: TGTGCCAGTAGTGTTGGGGGGCTAGGCACTGAAGCTTTCTTT. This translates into CASSVGGLGTEAFF. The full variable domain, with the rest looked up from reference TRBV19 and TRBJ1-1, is DGGITQSPKYLFRKEGQNVTLSCEQNLNHDAMYWYRQDPGQGLRLIYYSQIVNDFQKGDIAEGYSVSREKKESFPLTVTSAQKNPTAFYLCASSVGGLGTEAFFGQGTRLTVV.

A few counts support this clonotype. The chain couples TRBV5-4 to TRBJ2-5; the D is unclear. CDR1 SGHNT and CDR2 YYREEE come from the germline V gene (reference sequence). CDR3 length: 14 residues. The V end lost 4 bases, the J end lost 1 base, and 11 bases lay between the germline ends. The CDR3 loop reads CASSLRHVQETQYF. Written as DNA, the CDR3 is TGTGCCAGCAGCCTGAGGCACGTCCAAGAGACCCAGTACTTC.

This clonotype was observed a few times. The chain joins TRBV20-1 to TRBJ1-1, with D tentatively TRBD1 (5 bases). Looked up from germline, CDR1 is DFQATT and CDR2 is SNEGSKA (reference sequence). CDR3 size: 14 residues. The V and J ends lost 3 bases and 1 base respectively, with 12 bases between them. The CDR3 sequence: CSARAGSWNTEAFF. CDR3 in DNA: TGCAGTGCTAGGGCAGGGTCTTGGAACACTGAAGCTTTCTTT.

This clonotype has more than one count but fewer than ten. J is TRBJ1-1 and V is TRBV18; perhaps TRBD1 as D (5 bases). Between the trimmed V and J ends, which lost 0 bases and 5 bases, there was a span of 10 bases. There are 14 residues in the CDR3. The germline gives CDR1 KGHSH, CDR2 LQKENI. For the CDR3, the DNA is TGTGCCAGCTCACCACCGGGGGTGTTGACTGAAGCTTTCTTT. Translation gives CASSPPGVLTEAFF.

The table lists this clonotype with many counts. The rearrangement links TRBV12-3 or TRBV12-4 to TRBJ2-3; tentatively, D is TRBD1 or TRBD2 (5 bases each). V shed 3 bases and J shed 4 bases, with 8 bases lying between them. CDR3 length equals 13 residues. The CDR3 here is CASSFGAADTQYF. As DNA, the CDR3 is TGTGCCAGCAGTTTCGGGGCTGCAGATACGCAGTATTTT.